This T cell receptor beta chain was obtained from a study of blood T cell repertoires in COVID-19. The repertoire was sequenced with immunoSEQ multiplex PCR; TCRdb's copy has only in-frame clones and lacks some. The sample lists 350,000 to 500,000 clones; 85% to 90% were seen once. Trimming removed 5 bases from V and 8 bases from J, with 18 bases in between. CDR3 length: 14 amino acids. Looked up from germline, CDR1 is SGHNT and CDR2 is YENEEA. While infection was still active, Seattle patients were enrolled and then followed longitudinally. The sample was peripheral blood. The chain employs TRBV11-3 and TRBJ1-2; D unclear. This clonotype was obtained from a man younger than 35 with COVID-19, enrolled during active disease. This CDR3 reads CASSPGYLGGGYTF. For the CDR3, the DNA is TGTGCCAGCAGCCCGGGGTACCTAGGAGGAGGCTACACCTTC.